This record looks at one T cell receptor beta chain sequence and its context. The antigen is undetermined. The source of the sample is a study of shared clonotypes between healthy human individuals. Across the whole study: Researchers drew samples from two women and three men aged 18 to 49. Study observations and caveats: The naive CD4 repertoires of several donors were compared, and about 5% of clonotypes were shared. Depth of sequencing was expected to influence donor clonotype sharing.

Trimming pared 0 bases from V and 1 base from J, leaving 13 bases between. The CDR3 has 16 amino acids. CDR1 and CDR2 from the germline V gene are SGHRS and YFSETQ. Using immunoSEQ multiplex PCR, the repertoire was profiled, and TCRdb retains in-frame clones only, with some absent. The sample includes roughly 1,500,000 clones, approximately 98.5% of them seen just once. Source material: naive CD4+ T cells sorted from blood. This sample's subset: CD45RA+ positively selected. The gene calls are TRBV5-1 and TRBJ1-1; D is undetermined. The sequence was obtained from a young man in good health. The CDR3 loop reads CASSLDPHLANTEAFF. CDR3 DNA sequence: TGCGCCAGCAGCTTGGATCCCCATTTAGCGAACACTGAAGCTTTCTTT.